One and the same sample provided the 30 T cell receptor beta chains below, sequenced in a study of T-cell reconstitution after alpha-beta-depleted transplantation in children. Unique molecular identifiers were incorporated during preparation of the TCRbeta library. TCRdb re-called the PCR reads through MiXCR, storing one row per CDR3 protein. The data contain roughly 400,000 distinct CDR3 sequences, over 40% of them singletons. Material: PBMCs, obtained before TCRalphabeta/CD19-depleted stem cell transplant. All receptors come from a girl aged 2 to 10 with aplastic anemia, due to receive a stem cell transplant.

The chain carries TRBV2 and TRBJ2-5, with D perhaps TRBD2 (6 bases). CDR1 is SNHLY and CDR2 is FYNNEI in the germline V gene. The CDR3 is 15 amino acids. Trimming took 5 bases from V and 5 from J, leaving 18 bases between them. The CDR3: CASSRRRAGGETQYF. DNA of the CDR3: TGTGCCAGCAGTCGGAGACGGGCAGGAGGGGAGACCCAGTACTTC. Variable domain in full (rest from reference TRBV2 and TRBJ2-5): EPEVTQTPSHQVTQMGQEVILRCVPISNHLYFYWYRQILGQKVEFLVSFYNNEISEKSEIFDDQFSVERPDGSNFTLKIRSTKLEDSAMYFCASSRRRAGGETQYFGPGTRLLVL.

This clonotype was recorded at least ten times. The genes are TRBV6-1 and TRBJ2-1; unclear D gene. From germline, CDR1 is MNHNS and CDR2 SASEGT. The CDR3 covers 12 residues. The germline V and J ends were trimmed by 8 bases and 4 bases, with 9 bases remaining between them. CDR3 nucleotide sequence: TGTGCCAGCCAGGCAGCTTACAATGAGCAGTTCTTC. It specifies CASQAAYNEQFF.

The table lists this clonotype with many counts. The gene calls are TRBV5-1 and TRBJ1-4; no reliable D call. From germline, CDR1 is SGHRS and CDR2 YFSETQ. There are 12 residues in the CDR3. The germline V and J ends were trimmed by 6 bases and 7 bases, with 10 bases remaining between them. As DNA, the CDR3 is TGCGCCAGCATACCGGCGTTTGAAAAACTGTTTTTT. Translation: CASIPAFEKLFF.

There are a few counts of this clonotype. J is TRBJ2-5 and V is TRBV20-1; 8 nucleotides agree with TRBD2. Germline CDR1 and CDR2: DFQATT and SNEGSKA (reference sequence). CDR3 length: 14 amino acids. The ends lost 3 bases at V and 6 bases at J; junction bases unmatched: 9. The CDR3 DNA sequence: TGCAGTGCTAGCGGGAGGGCCGACTATCAGACCCAGTACTTC. Translating it yields CSASGRADYQTQYF.

The chain recombines TRBV5-1 with TRBJ2-6, with D hard to call. V was clipped by 0 bases and J by 0 bases, with 10 bases between them. Germline V gene sequence: CDR1 SGHRS, CDR2 YFSETQ. The CDR3 has 17 residues. The DNA of the CDR3 is TGCGCCAGCAGCTTGGAGGTTCAGAGCTCTGGGGCCAACGTCCTGACTTTC. Protein: CASSLEVQSSGANVLTF.

The V call is TRBV19, the J call TRBJ1-5; perhaps TRBD1 as D (6 bases). Trimming removed 1 base at V and 0 bases at J, with 16 bases between. CDR3 length: 18 residues. CDR1 LNHDA and CDR2 SQIVND come from the germline V gene (reference sequence). The CDR3, as DNA: TGTGCCAGTAGTATAGGCCCCATAAGGGGGGGTAGCAATCAGCCCCAGCATTTT. This sequence encodes CASSIGPIRGGSNQPQHF. Full variable domain (outside the CDR3, taken from reference TRBV19 and TRBJ1-5): DGGITQSPKYLFRKEGQNVTLSCEQNLNHDAMYWYRQDPGQGLRLIYYSQIVNDFQKGDIAEGYSVSREKKESFPLTVTSAQKNPTAFYLCASSIGPIRGGSNQPQHFGDGTRLSIL.

There are a few counts of this clonotype. This chain links TRBV20-1 with TRBJ2-1, with 11 bases matching TRBD2. Germline V CDR1 and CDR2: DFQATT, SNEGSKA (reference sequence). The ends lost 1 base at V and 1 base at J; junction bases unmatched: 6. The CDR3 covers 17 residues. In DNA form, the CDR3 reads TGCAGTGCTAGAGCTACGACTAGCGGGGTTTCCTACAATGAGCAGTTCTTC. Translation gives CSARATTSGVSYNEQFF.

The V gene is TRBV12-3 or TRBV12-4, the J gene TRBJ2-1; the match to TRBD2 covers 8 bases. V shed 1 base and J 4 bases; nucleotides not matched to a gene: 3. The CDR3 has 15 residues. The CDR3: CASSLGREGYNEQFF. CDR3 DNA: TGTGCCAGCAGTTTAGGTCGGGAGGGATACAATGAGCAGTTCTTC.

This clonotype was seen only a few times. V and J are TRBV9 and TRBJ2-2; 8 bases agree with TRBD1. This CDR3 region has 14 residues. Germline CDR1 SGDLS, CDR2 YYNGEE. V lost 2 bases to trimming and J lost 5 bases; unmatched junction nucleotides: 2. The CDR3 sequence: CASSVRTGTGELFF. The CDR3 coding sequence is TGTGCCAGCAGCGTCAGGACAGGGACCGGGGAGCTGTTTTTT.

V and J are TRBV20-1 and TRBJ2-7; D call uncertain. The CDR3 extends over 14 amino acids. With 4 bases removed from V and 2 bases from J, the gap between germline ends came to 15 bases. Germline V lookup: CDR1 DFQATT, CDR2 SNEGSKA (reference sequence). The CDR3 DNA reads as TGCAGTGCTACCCCATACTCTCTGGCCTACGAGCAGTACTTC. The encoded protein is CSATPYSLAYEQYF.

The chain couples TRBV4-2 to TRBJ2-2; no firm D call. This CDR3 is built from 15 residues. The germline V and J ends were trimmed by 0 bases and 4 bases, with 9 bases remaining between them. Germline CDR1 and CDR2: LGHNA and YNFKEQ. Here the CDR3 reads CASSQESEFTGELFF. In DNA, the CDR3 is TGTGCCAGCAGCCAAGAATCGGAATTCACCGGGGAGCTGTTTTTT.

There are many counts of this clonotype. The rearrangement joins TRBV4-2 to TRBJ1-2; D unresolved. CDR3 length: 16 amino acids. The V end was cut by 1 base, the J end by 7 bases, with 19 bases between. The germline V gene encodes CDR1 LGHNA and CDR2 YNFKEQ. This CDR3 is CASSQAQLTELSGYTF. In DNA, the CDR3 is TGTGCCAGCAGCCAAGCCCAATTGACTGAACTAAGTGGCTACACCTTC.

Turning to this clonotype: One end of the junction is discordant with germline, which a read error may explain. The CDR3 here is CAGSVGTGFNTEAFF. CDR3 DNA: TGTGCCGGTAGTGTCGGGACAGGCTTTAACACTGAAGCTTTCTTT. The chain is built from TRBV19 and TRBJ1-1, with 8 bases lining up with TRBD1. CDR1 is LNHDA and CDR2 is SQIVND in the germline V gene (reference sequence). The CDR3 sequence is 15 residues long.

This clonotype was counted many times. The chain carries TRBV19 and TRBJ2-1; 9 bases align to TRBD1. The germline V gene encodes CDR1 LNHDA and CDR2 SQIVND (reference sequence). Trimming took 7 bases from V and 10 from J; bases not matched to a gene: 11. The CDR3 totals 14 residues. The CDR3 region has the DNA TGTGCCAGTACCCCGGGACAGGGAATTAACGAGCAGTTCTTC. Its protein is CASTPGQGINEQFF.

This clonotype was picked up one time. J is TRBJ2-7 and V is TRBV12-3 or TRBV12-4; 8 nucleotides agree with TRBD2. The CDR3 runs to 15 residues. V gave up 4 bases and J gave up 7 bases; unmatched junction bases: 12. The CDR3 region is CASSYMGLGTQEQYF. The CDR3, as DNA: TGTGCCAGCAGTTATATGGGACTAGGAACCCAGGAGCAGTACTTC.

The rearrangement joins TRBV24-1 to TRBJ2-1, with 10 bases lining up with TRBD2. The CDR3 consists of 17 residues. The V gene end was trimmed by 1 base and the J gene end by 5 bases; junction bases not matched to a gene: 7. Germline V gene lookup returns CDR1 KGHDR and CDR2 SFDVKD. CDR3 DNA sequence: TGTGCCACCAGTGATTTAGGACTAGCGGAAACGAACAATGAGCAGTTCTTC. The encoded protein is CATSDLGLAETNNEQFF.

There are many counts of this clonotype. The genes are TRBV20-1 and TRBJ1-1; D gene ambiguous. The germline V gene has CDR1 DFQATT and CDR2 SNEGSKA (reference sequence). V was cut by 3 bases and J by 9 bases, with 8 bases left in between. The CDR3 has 10 amino acids. The CDR3 bases are TGCAGTGCTAGGGTGTTCAAAGCTTTCTTT. Amino acids: CSARVFKAFF.

This sequence joins TRBV6-5 and TRBJ1-3; D not resolved. The CDR3 is made up of 15 amino acids. Trimming left V 0 bases short and J 4 bases short, with 10 bases between. CDR1 is MNHEY, CDR2 SVGAGI, per germline. CDR3 sequence: CASSYSTGPGNTIYF. The CDR3 DNA reads TGTGCCAGCAGTTACTCGACCGGTCCCGGAAACACCATATATTTT.

This clonotype was picked up a small number of times. This chain joins TRBV3-1 and TRBJ1-5, with unresolved D. The CDR3 spans 14 residues. Germline loops: CDR1 LGHDT, CDR2 YNNKEL (reference sequence). Between the trimmed V and J ends, which lost 1 base and 0 bases, there was a span of 4 bases. CDR3 loop: CASSQGHSNQPQHF. Here the CDR3 DNA reads TGTGCCAGCAGCCAAGGACATAGCAATCAGCCCCAGCATTTT.

The chain couples TRBV9 to TRBJ2-3; TRBD2 matches at 11 bases. This CDR3 spans 17 amino acids. With V trimmed by 2 bases and J by 4 bases, 9 bases remained unmatched. Germline CDR1 reads SGDLS; CDR2 reads YYNGEE. The CDR3: CASSVSPALAGADTQYF. CDR3 nucleotide sequence: TGTGCCAGCAGCGTGTCCCCGGCACTAGCGGGAGCAGATACGCAGTATTTT.

The sample holds many counts of this clonotype. This chain uses TRBV29-1 with TRBJ1-1, with D tentatively TRBD1 (5 bases). The CDR3 spans 16 residues. Trimming stripped 5 bases from V and 0 bases from J, with 19 bases between. Germline CDR1 is SQVTM and CDR2 is ANQGSEA. CDR3 residues: CSVLTDLSSMNTEAFF. The DNA for the CDR3 is TGCAGCGTTCTGACAGACCTGAGTAGTATGAACACTGAAGCTTTCTTT. Supplemented by reference TRBV29-1 and TRBJ1-1, the full variable domain reads SAVISQKPSRDICQRGTSLTIQCQVDSQVTMMFWYRQQPGQSLTLIATANQGSEATYESGFVIDKFPISRPNLTFSTLTVSNMSPEDSSIYLCSVLTDLSSMNTEAFFGQGTRLTVV.

The rearrangement links TRBV29-1 to TRBJ1-2; TRBD1 is a possible D gene (6 bases). Trimming took off 4 bases at V and 1 base at J, with 10 bases between the two ends. The CDR3 is made up of 13 amino acids. Germline CDR1 SQVTM, CDR2 ANQGSEA. CDR3 loop: CSVVGRGNYGYTF. The CDR3 DNA is TGCAGCGTTGTGGGCAGGGGTAACTATGGCTACACCTTC.

The rearrangement links TRBV30 to TRBJ2-1; 7 bases line up with TRBD2. Per germline, CDR1 GTSNPN and CDR2 SVGIG (reference sequence). V shed 5 bases, J shed 5 bases, and the junction held 9 bases outside the gene matches. This CDR3 is built from 14 residues. CDR3 in amino acids: CAWSSGLADNEQFF. The CDR3 DNA reads TGTGCCTGGTCCTCGGGGCTAGCGGACAATGAGCAGTTCTTC.

There are many counts of this clonotype. This rearrangement joins TRBV5-1 to TRBJ1-3; D is ambiguous. CDR1 is SGHRS and CDR2 is YFSETQ in the germline V gene. This CDR3 spans 15 amino acids. V gave up 1 base and J gave up 4 bases, with 12 bases separating them. DNA of the CDR3: TGCGCCAGCAGCTTGTTCTGGGGTGCCGGAAACACCATATATTTT. Residues: CASSLFWGAGNTIYF.

This sequence joins TRBV7-8 and TRBJ1-5; D remains unclear. This CDR3 contains 13 residues. Germline assignment: CDR1 SGHVS and CDR2 FQNEAQ. Trimming removed 5 bases from V and 9 bases from J, with 14 bases in between. The CDR3 reads CASSLEGRGPQHF. The CDR3, as DNA: TGTGCCAGCAGCCTTGAGGGTAGAGGGCCCCAGCATTTT.

This clonotype has more than one count but fewer than ten. V is TRBV7-9 and J is TRBJ2-3; D gene ambiguous. CDR1 and CDR2 (germline): SEHNR, FQNEAQ (reference sequence). CDR3 length: 16 residues. V was cut by 4 bases and J by 1 base, with 15 bases left in between. The CDR3 coding sequence is TGTGCCAGCAGCTCCCGAGGCTGGTGGGGCACAGATACGCAGTATTTT. Translation gives CASSSRGWWGTDTQYF. Combining the CDR3 with reference TRBV7-9 and TRBJ2-3 gives the whole variable domain DTGVSQNPRHKITKRGQNVTFRCDPISEHNRLYWYRQTLGQGPEFLTYFQNEAQLEKSRLLSDRFSAERPKGSFSTLEIQRTEQGDSAMYLCASSSRGWWGTDTQYFGPGTRLTVL.

This clonotype was seen a handful of times. This rearrangement joins TRBV20-1 to TRBJ2-7; the D is unclear. The CDR3 runs 14 residues. V lost 1 base and J lost 3, with 13 bases in between. Germline CDR1 and CDR2: DFQATT and SNEGSKA (reference sequence). CDR3 DNA: TGCAGTGCTAGAGTAGTTGGCCTCGTCTACGAGCAGTACTTC. Its translation is CSARVVGLVYEQYF.

The chain links TRBV3-1 to TRBJ2-3; D is unresolved. The V and J ends lost 7 bases and 2 bases respectively, with 16 bases between them. Germline V gives CDR1 LGHDT, CDR2 YNNKEL (reference sequence). The CDR3 runs to 15 residues. The CDR3 loop is CASTPRRRPTDTQYF. Here the CDR3 DNA reads TGTGCCAGCACCCCGCGACGAAGGCCCACAGATACGCAGTATTTT.

This chain uses TRBV30 with TRBJ1-1, with a possible D match to TRBD1 (5 bases). The CDR3 is made up of 14 amino acids. V shed 3 bases and J shed 2 bases, with 13 bases lying between them. CDR1 GTSNPN and CDR2 SVGIG come from the germline V gene (reference sequence). CDR3 coding DNA: TGTGCCTGGAGCCCGGGACTGGGCAACACTGAAGCTTTCTTT. Its protein product is CAWSPGLGNTEAFF.

This clonotype has more than one count but fewer than ten. This sequence joins TRBV20-1 and TRBJ2-1; D unresolved. V dropped 5 bases and J dropped 2 bases, with 7 bases sitting between them. The CDR3 contains 12 residues. Germline CDR1 DFQATT, CDR2 SNEGSKA (reference sequence). The CDR3 spells CSASGTYNEQFF. The CDR3 nucleotides read TGCAGTGCTTCTGGGACCTACAATGAGCAGTTCTTC.